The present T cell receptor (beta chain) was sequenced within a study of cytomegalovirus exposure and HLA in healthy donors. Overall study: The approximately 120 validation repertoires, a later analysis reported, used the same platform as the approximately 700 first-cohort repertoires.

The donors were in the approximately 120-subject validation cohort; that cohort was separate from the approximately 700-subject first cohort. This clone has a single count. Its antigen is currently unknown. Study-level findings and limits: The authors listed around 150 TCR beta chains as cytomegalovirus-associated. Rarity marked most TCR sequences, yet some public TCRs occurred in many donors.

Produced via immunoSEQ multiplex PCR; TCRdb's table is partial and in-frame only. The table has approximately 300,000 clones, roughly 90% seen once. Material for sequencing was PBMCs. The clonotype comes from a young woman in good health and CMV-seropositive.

CDR3 loop: CASSLSGGSLYNEQFF. Written as DNA, the CDR3 is TGTGCCAGCAGCTTATCGGGGGGATCACTTTACAATGAGCAGTTCTTC. The J gene is TRBJ2-1, the V gene TRBV13, with TRBD2 identical over 7 bases. V shed 2 bases and J 4 bases; nucleotides not matched to a gene: 8. The length of the CDR3 is 16 residues. From germline, CDR1 is PRHDT and CDR2 FYEKMQ (reference sequence). The whole variable domain, filled in from reference TRBV13 and TRBJ2-1, reads AAGVIQSPRHLIKEKRETATLKCYPIPRHDTVYWYQQGPGQDPQFLISFYEKMQSDKGSIPDRFSAQQFSDYHSELNMSSLELGDSALYFCASSLSGGSLYNEQFFGPGTRLTVL.